This T cell receptor beta chain is drawn from a study of T cell repertoires in cytomegalovirus infection. Study summary: It can be stated that public TCR beta signatures indicated CMV infection as well as a matching HLA type.

The length of the CDR3 is 14 residues. V was trimmed by 4 bases and J by 2 bases, leaving 12 bases between them. Germline V gene lookup returns CDR1 MNHNS and CDR2 SASEGT. Study-wide points: HLA-C-restricted CMV clonotypes gave the most frequent clonotype in two of eight donors.

TCRdb re-derived calls from the reads in MiXCR, one entry per CDR3 protein. Here the sample spans more than 650,000 distinct CDR3 sequences, approximately 34% being singletons. This clonotype occurred many times. Antigen: not known. The specimen sequenced was PBMCs. The chain combines TRBV6-1 with TRBJ2-7; tentative D call: TRBD2 (6 bases). The clonotype was recovered from a human donor in good health (CMV status not recorded). Some clones in this sample may be carry-over from other donors' samples. CDR3 amino acids: CASSAAGTTYEQYF. The CDR3 nucleotides read TGTGCCAGCAGTGCAGCGGGTACGACCTACGAGCAGTACTTC.